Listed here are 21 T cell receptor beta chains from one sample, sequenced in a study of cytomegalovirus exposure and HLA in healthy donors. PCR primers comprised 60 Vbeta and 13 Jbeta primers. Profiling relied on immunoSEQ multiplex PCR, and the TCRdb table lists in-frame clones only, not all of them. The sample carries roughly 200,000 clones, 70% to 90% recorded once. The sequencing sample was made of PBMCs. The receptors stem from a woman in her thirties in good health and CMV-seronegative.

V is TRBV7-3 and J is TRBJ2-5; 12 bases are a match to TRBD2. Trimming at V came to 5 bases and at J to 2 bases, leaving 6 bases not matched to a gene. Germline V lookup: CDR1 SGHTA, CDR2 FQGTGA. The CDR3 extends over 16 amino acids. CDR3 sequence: CASSPGTSGYQETQYF. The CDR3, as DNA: TGTGCCAGCAGCCCTGGGACTAGCGGGTATCAAGAGACCCAGTACTTC.

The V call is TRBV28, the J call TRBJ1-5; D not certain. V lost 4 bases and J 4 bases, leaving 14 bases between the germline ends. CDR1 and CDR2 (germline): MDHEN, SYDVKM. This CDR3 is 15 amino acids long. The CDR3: CASSSSKAANQPQHF. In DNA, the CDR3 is TGTGCCAGCAGTTCCTCTAAGGCAGCGAATCAGCCCCAGCATTTT.

The CDR3: CASSLGLAGAAEQYF. The CDR3 DNA reads TGCGCCAGCAGCTTGGGACTAGCGGGAGCCGCCGAGCAGTACTTC. This chain uses TRBV5-1 with TRBJ2-7, with 12 bases identical to TRBD2. Germline V lookup: CDR1 SGHRS, CDR2 YFSETQ. The J segment lost 6 bases and the V segment lost 0 bases, leaving 4 bases of the junction unmatched. This CDR3 has 15 residues.

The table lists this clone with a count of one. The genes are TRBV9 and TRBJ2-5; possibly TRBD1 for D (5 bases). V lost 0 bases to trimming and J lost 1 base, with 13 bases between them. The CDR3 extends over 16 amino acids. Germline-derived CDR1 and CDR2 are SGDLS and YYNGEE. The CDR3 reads CASSVGVGVGQETQYF. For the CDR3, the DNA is TGTGCCAGCAGCGTAGGGGTAGGGGTGGGCCAAGAGACCCAGTACTTC.

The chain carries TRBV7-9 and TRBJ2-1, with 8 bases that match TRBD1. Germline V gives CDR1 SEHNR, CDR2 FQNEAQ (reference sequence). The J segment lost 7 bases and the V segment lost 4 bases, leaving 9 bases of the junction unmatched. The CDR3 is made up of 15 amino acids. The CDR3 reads CASSSRDRTNNEQFF. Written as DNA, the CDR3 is TGTGCCAGCAGCTCACGGGACAGGACTAATAATGAGCAGTTCTTC.

The DNA of the CDR3 is TGTGCCAGTAGTAGGACAGGGGCGGACACCGGGGAGCTGTTTTTT. Translating gives CASSRTGADTGELFF. The gene calls are TRBV19 and TRBJ2-2; TRBD1 matches at 9 bases. The CDR3 runs to 15 residues. Germline V gene data show CDR1 as LNHDA and CDR2 as SQIVND (reference sequence). With 4 bases clipped from V and 3 bases from J, the junction kept 3 bases outside the gene matches.

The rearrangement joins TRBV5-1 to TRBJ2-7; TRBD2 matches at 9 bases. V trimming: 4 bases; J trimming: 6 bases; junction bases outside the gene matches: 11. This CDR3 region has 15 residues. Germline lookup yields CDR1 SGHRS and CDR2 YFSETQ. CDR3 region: CASSQVVAGGGEQYF. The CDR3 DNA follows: TGCGCCAGCAGCCAAGTGGTTGCGGGAGGGGGCGAGCAGTACTTC.

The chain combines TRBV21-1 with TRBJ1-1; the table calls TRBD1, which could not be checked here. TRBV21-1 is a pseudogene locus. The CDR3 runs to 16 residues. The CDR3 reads CASSKDAPGQGTEAFF. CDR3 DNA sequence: TGTGCCAGCAGCAAAGACGCCCCGGGACAGGGTACTGAAGCTTTCTTT.

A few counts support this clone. In DNA form, the CDR3 reads TGCGCCAGCAGCCAAGAGGGGGCTAGCAGCTCCTACAATGAGCAGTTCTTC. Its protein is CASSQEGASSSYNEQFF. V gene TRBV4-1 combines with J gene TRBJ2-1, with a tentative D call TRBD1 (6 bases). The CDR3 length is 17 residues. CDR1 is MGHRA, CDR2 YSYEKL, per germline. Trimming cost V 0 bases and J 0 bases, with 12 bases left between them.

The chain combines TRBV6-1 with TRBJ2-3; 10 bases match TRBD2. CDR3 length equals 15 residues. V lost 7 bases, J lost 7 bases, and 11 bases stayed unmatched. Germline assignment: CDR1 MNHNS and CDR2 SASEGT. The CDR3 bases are TGTGCCAGCACCCTTCTAGCGGGGGACGCGAATACGCAGTATTTT. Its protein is CASTLLAGDANTQYF.

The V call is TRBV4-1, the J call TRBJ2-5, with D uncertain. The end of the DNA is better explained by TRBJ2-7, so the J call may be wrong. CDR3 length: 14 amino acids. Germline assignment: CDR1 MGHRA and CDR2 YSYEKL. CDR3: CASSQVVLIYEQYF. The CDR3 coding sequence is TGCGCCAGCAGCCAAGTTGTACTAATTTACGAGCAGTACTTC.

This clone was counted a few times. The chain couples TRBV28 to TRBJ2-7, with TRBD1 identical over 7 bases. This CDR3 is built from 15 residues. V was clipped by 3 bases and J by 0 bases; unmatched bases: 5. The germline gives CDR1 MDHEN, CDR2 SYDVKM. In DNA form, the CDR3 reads TGTGCCAGCAGTTTCGGACAGGTTGACTCCTACGAGCAGTACTTC. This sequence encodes CASSFGQVDSYEQYF.

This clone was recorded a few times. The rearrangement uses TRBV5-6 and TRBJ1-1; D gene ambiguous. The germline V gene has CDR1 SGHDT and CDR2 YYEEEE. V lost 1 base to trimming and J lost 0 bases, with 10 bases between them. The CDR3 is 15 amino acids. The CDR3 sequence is CASSLWAVMNTEAFF. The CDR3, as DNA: TGTGCCAGCAGCTTGTGGGCAGTCATGAACACTGAAGCTTTCTTT.

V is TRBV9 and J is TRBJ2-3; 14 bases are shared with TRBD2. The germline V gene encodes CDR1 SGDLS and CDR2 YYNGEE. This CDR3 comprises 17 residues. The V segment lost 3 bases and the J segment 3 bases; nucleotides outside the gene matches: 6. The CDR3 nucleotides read TGTGCCAGCAGCGCTCCGGGACTAGCGGGGGCGACAGATACGCAGTATTTT. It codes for CASSAPGLAGATDTQYF. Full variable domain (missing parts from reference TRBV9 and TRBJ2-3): DSGVTQTPKHLITATGQRVTLRCSPRSGDLSVYWYQQSLDQGLQFLIQYYNGEERAKGNILERFSAQQFPDLHSELNLSSLELGDSALYFCASSAPGLAGATDTQYFGPGTRLTVL.

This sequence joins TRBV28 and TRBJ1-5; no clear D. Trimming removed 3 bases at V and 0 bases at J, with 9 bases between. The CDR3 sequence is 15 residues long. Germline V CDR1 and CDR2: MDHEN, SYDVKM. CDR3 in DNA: TGTGCCAGCAGTTTTCAGAGGGTTAGCAATCAGCCCCAGCATTTT. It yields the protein CASSFQRVSNQPQHF.

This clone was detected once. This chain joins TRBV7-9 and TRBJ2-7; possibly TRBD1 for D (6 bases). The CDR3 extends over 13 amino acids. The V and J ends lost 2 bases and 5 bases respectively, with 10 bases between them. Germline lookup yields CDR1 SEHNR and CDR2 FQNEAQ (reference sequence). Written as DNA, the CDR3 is TGTGCCAGCAGCTTAAGGGGGATCGACGAGCAGTACTTC. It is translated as CASSLRGIDEQYF.

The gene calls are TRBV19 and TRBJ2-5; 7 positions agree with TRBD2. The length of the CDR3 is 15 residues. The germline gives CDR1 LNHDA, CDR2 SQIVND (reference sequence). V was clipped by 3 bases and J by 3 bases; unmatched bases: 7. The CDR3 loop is CASSILTGGKETQYF. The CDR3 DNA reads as TGTGCCAGTAGTATTCTCACGGGGGGAAAAGAGACCCAGTACTTC.

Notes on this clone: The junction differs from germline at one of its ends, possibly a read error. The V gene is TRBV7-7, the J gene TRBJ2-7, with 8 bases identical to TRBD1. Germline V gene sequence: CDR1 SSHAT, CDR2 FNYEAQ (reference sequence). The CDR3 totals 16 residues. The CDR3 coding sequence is TGTGCTAGCAGCCAAATAGGACAGGGAAATAACTACGAGCAGTACTTC. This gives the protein CASSQIGQGNNYEQYF. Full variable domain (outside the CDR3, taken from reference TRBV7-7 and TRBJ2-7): GAGVSQSPRYKVTKRGQDVTLRCDPISSHATLYWYQQALGQGPEFLTYFNYEAQPDKSGLPSDRFSAERPEGSISTLTIQRTEQRDSAMYRCASSQIGQGNNYEQYFGPGTRLTVT.

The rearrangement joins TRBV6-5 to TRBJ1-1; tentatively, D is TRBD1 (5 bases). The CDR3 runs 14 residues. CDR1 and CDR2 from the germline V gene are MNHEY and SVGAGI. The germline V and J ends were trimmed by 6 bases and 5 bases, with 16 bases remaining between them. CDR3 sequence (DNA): TGTGCCAGCAGGGAACATCAGGGTTATACTGAAGCTTTCTTT. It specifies CASREHQGYTEAFF.

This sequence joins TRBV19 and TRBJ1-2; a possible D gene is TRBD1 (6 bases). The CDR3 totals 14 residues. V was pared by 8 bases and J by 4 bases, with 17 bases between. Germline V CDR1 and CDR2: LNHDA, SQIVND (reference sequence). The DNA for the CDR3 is TGTGCCAGTTCTCGCCGGGGGGGGGCCTATGGCTACACCTTC. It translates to CASSRRGGAYGYTF. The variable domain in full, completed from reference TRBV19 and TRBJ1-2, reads DGGITQSPKYLFRKEGQNVTLSCEQNLNHDAMYWYRQDPGQGLRLIYYSQIVNDFQKGDIAEGYSVSREKKESFPLTVTSAQKNPTAFYLCASSRRGGAYGYTFGSGTRLTVV.

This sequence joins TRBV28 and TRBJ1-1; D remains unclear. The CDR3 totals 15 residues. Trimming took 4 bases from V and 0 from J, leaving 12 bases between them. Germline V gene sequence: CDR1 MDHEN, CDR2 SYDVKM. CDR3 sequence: CASSSLSAMNTEAFF. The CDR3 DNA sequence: TGTGCCAGCAGTTCACTGAGCGCGATGAACACTGAAGCTTTCTTT.